The clone carrying this TCR beta chain was seen once. This sample is drawn from a study of blood T cell repertoires in COVID-19. Libraries were prepared by immunoSEQ multiplex PCR; TCRdb keeps only in-frame clonotypes and omits some of them. The table has 70,000 to 100,000 clones, approximately 90% seen once. Trimming took 3 bases from V and 5 from J; bases not matched to a gene: 5. Germline V CDR1 and CDR2: KGHDR, SFDVKD. The CDR3 extends over 15 amino acids. This clonotype was sampled from a woman in her fifties or sixties with COVID-19, enrolled during active disease. Sequencing was carried out using peripheral blood. This sequence joins TRBV24-1 and TRBJ2-2; 7 bases match TRBD1. The CDR3 sequence is CATSDVPTGTGELFF. The CDR3 bases are TGTGCCACCAGTGATGTCCCGACAGGGACCGGGGAGCTGTTTTTT.